This TCR beta chain was sequenced in a study of blood T cell repertoires in COVID-19. Here immunoSEQ multiplex PCR was the method, and the copy in TCRdb shows in-frame clones only, minus some. The sample comprises over 80,000 clones, 80% of which are singletons, and 9% to 12% rests with the top ten. The V end was cut by 1 base, the J end by 3 bases, with 10 bases between. CDR3 length equals 15 residues. Looked up from germline, CDR1 is SGHTA and CDR2 is FQGNSA. The receptor's source is a woman in her seventies with acute or convalescent COVID-19. The chain couples TRBV7-2 to TRBJ1-3; D not certain. What was sequenced was peripheral blood. The CDR3 DNA reads as TGTGCCAGCAGCTTAGGTCCAGTCCTTGGAAACACCATATATTTT. Amino acid sequence: CASSLGPVLGNTIYF.